The T cell receptor (beta chain) under discussion was sequenced for a study of shared clonotypes between healthy human individuals. This CDR3 spans 17 amino acids. Germline lookup yields CDR1 SGHNT and CDR2 YYREEE (reference sequence). J gave up 5 bases and V 0 bases, and 10 bases lay outside the gene matches. Using immunoSEQ multiplex PCR, the repertoire was profiled, and TCRdb retains in-frame clones only, with some absent. This table has 2.3 million or so clones, over 85% appearing once. Sequenced input: naive CD4+ T cells from PBMCs. Subset given: CD45RA+ positively selected. This receptor was taken from a man younger than 35 in good health. Some clones in this sample may be carry-over from other donors' samples. The chain joins TRBV5-4 to TRBJ2-5, with 10 bases matching TRBD2. In DNA form, the CDR3 reads TGTGCCAGCAGCTTGGGACTAGCGGGCCCCGGGGTGGAGACCCAGTACTTC. Translating it yields CASSLGLAGPGVETQYF.